This T cell receptor (beta chain) was obtained from a study of OX40 agonist ivuxolimab in advanced cancers. Study information: Eligibility admitted prior anti-PD-1, anti-PD-L1 or anti-CTLA-4 therapy; about 40% had some. Study findings and constraints: Expanded clones were, on average, more numerous among CD8+ T cells than CD4+. Some patients without response likewise showed low normalized clonal expansion.

Cycle 7 day 1, cycle 4 day 1, and baseline were the timepoints at which blood was sampled. The data were produced by immunoSEQ multiplex PCR, yet TCRdb's version contains in-frame clones alone and is incomplete. Found here are roughly 69,000 clones, about 91% of them singletons; the top ten hold 3.5% to 5%. Regarding this clone: The antigen remains undetermined.

Germline V CDR1 and CDR2: SGHVS, FQNEAQ. Germline trimming cut 5 bases from V and 5 bases from J; bases unmatched to any gene: 7. The CDR3 has 16 amino acids. The material was CD4+ or CD8+ T cells sorted from blood, obtained in a trial of the OX40 agonist ivuxolimab. V usage is TRBV7-8 and J usage is TRBJ2-5, with 14 bases matching TRBD2. The clonotype comes from an adult with an advanced solid tumor such as melanoma, head and neck, liver or kidney cancer. In DNA, the CDR3 is TGTGCCAGCAGCACTACGACTAGCGGGAGGGAGGAGACCCAGTACTTC. Amino acid sequence: CASSTTTSGREETQYF.